This TCR beta chain was captured by sequencing in a study of beta chain features in type 1 diabetes. Study in general: Healthy donors resembled patients in age, gender and cell yields.

Study-level results: Across all four CD4+ subsets, people with type 1 diabetes showed modestly shorter TCRB CDR3s.

CDR3 length equals 15 residues. V was cut by 0 bases and J by 1 base, with 10 bases left in between. Germline CDR1 SGHRS, CDR2 YFSETQ. Via the markers CD45RO/CCR7/CD25/CD127/CD95/CD27, stem cell-like memory, regulatory, central memory and naive CD4+ cells were sorted. Purities over 98% were achieved in all sorted populations. Sequencing targeted expressed TCRB transcripts, as all isolated RNA had been reverse transcribed. Only in-frame clones appear in the TCRdb table, and some are missing; sequencing was by immunoSEQ multiplex PCR. The data show a few hundred thousand clones, approximately 11% seen once. Note on this clone: Its antigen is unknown.

The TCR comes from a man between 18 and 29 years old in good health. The chain links TRBV5-1 to TRBJ2-5, with D perhaps given as TRBD1 or TRBD2 (5 bases each). Sequenced: central memory CD4+ T cells from blood. The CDR3 DNA reads TGCGCCAGCAGCTTGGACCGGGACGGCCAAGAGACCCAGTACTTC. Translation gives CASSLDRDGQETQYF.